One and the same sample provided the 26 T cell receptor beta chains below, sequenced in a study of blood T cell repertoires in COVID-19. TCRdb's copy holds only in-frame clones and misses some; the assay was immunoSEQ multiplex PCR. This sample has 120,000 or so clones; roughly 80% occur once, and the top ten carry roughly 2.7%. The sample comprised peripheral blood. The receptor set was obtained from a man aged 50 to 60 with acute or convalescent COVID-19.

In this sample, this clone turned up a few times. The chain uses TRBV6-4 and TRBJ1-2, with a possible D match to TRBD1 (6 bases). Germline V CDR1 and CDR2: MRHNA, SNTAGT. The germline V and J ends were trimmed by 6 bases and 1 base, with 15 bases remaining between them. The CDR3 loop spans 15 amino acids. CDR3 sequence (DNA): TGTGCCAGCAGAGCACAAGCAGGGGTTAACTATGGCTACACCTTC. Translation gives CASRAQAGVNYGYTF.

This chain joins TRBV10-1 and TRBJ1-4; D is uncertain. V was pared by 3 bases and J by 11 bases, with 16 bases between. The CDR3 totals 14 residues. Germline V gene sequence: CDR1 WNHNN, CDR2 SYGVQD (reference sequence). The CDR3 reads CASSDYQDGEKLFF. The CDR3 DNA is TGCGCCAGCAGTGACTACCAGGATGGGGAGAAACTGTTTTTT.

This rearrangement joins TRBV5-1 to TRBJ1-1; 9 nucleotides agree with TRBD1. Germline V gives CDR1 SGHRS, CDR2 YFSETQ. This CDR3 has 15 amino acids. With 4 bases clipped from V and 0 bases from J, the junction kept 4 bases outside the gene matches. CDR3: CASSTGQGLNTEAFF. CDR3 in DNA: TGCGCCAGCAGCACGGGACAGGGTTTGAACACTGAAGCTTTCTTT.

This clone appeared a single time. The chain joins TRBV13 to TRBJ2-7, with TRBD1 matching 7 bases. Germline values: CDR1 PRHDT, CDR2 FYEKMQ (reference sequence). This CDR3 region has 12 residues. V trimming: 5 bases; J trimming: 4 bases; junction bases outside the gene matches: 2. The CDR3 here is CASSQGQYEQYF. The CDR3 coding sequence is TGTGCCAGCAGCCAGGGACAGTACGAGCAGTACTTC.

DNA of the CDR3: TGTGCCAGCAGCTTAGGGCCGGGTTCGGACACCGGGGAGCTGTTTTTT. Translation gives CASSLGPGSDTGELFF. The chain recombines TRBV13 with TRBJ2-2, with D unclear. V lost 0 bases and J lost 3, with 11 bases in between. The CDR3 loop spans 16 amino acids. Germline V CDR1 and CDR2: PRHDT, FYEKMQ (reference sequence).

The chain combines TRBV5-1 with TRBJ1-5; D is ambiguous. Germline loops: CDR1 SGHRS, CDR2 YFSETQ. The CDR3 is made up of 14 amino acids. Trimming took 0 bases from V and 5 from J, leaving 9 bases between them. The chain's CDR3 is CASSLDGRDQPQHF. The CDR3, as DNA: TGCGCCAGCAGCTTGGATGGGAGAGATCAGCCCCAGCATTTT. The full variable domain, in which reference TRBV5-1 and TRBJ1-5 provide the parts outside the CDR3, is KAGVTQTPRYLIKTRGQQVTLSCSPISGHRSVSWYQQTPGQGLQFLFEYFSETQRNKGNFPGRFSGRQFSNSRSEMNVSTLELGDSALYLCASSLDGRDQPQHFGDGTRLSIL.

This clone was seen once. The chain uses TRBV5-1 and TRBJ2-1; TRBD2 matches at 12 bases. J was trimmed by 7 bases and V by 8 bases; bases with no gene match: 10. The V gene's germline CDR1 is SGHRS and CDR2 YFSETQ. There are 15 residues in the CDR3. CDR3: CASTLAGGPENEQFF. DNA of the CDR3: TGCGCCAGTACTCTAGCGGGGGGGCCTGAAAATGAGCAGTTCTTC.

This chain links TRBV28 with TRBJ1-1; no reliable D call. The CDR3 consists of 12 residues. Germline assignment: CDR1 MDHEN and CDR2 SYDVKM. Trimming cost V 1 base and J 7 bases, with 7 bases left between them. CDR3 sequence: CASSLLINEAFF. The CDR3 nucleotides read TGTGCCAGCAGTTTATTAATAAATGAAGCTTTCTTT.

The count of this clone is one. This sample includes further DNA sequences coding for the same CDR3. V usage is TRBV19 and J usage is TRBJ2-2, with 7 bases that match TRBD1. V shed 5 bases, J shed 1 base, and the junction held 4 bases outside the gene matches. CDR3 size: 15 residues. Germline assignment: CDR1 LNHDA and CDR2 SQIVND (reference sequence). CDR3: CASSSRTGNTGELFF. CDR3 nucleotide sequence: TGTGCCAGTAGTTCCCGGACAGGGAACACCGGGGAGCTGTTTTTT.

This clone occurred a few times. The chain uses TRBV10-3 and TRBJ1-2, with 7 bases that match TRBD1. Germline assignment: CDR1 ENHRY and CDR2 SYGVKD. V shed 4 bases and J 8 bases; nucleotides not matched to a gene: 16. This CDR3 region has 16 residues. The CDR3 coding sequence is TGTGCCATCAGTGCGTCCTCGGGACAGACCTCTAGGGGCTACACCTTC. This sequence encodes CAISASSGQTSRGYTF.

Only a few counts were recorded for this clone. CDR3 region: CASSQIGQGDGYTF. The CDR3 nucleotides are TGCGCCAGCAGCCAAATAGGACAGGGTGATGGCTACACCTTC. This chain joins TRBV4-1 and TRBJ1-2, with 8 nucleotides matching TRBD1. CDR1 and CDR2 from the germline V gene are MGHRA and YSYEKL. This CDR3 contains 14 residues. The ends lost 2 bases at V and 6 bases at J; junction bases unmatched: 5.

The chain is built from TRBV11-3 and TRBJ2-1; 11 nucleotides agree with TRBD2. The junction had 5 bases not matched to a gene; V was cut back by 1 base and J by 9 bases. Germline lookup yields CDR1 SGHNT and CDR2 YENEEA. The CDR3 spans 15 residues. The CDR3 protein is CASSLVGSGRAEQFF. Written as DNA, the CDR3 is TGTGCCAGCAGCTTAGTCGGTAGCGGGAGGGCTGAGCAGTTCTTC. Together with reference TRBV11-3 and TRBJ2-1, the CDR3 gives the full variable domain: EAGVVQSPRYKIIEKKQPVAFWCNPISGHNTLYWYLQNLGQGPELLIRYENEEAVDDSQLPKDRFSAERLKGVDSTLKIQPAELGDSAVYLCASSLVGSGRAEQFFGPGTRLTVL.

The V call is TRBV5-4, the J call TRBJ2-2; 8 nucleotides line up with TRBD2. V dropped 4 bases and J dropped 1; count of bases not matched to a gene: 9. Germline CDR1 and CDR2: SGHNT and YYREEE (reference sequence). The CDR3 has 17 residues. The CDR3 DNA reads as TGTGCCAGCAGCCCCCGGGGGGGCAGGCAGAACACCGGGGAGCTGTTTTTT. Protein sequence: CASSPRGGRQNTGELFF.

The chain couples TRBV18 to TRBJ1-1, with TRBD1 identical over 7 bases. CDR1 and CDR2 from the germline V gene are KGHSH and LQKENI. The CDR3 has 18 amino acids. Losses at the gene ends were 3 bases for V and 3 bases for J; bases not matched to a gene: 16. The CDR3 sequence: CASSPIQGTPSIHTEAFF. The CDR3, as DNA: TGTGCCAGCTCACCTATACAGGGGACCCCTTCTATACACACTGAAGCTTTCTTT.

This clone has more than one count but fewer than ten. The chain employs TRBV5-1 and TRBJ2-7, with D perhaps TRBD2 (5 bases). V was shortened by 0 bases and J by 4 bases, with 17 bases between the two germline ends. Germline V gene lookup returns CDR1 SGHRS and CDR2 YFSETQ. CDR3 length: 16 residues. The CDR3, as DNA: TGCGCCAGCAGCTTGGGGGCCAGCGGATTATCTTACGAGCAGTACTTC. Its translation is CASSLGASGLSYEQYF.

The CDR3 DNA is TGTGCCAGCAGCTCCCTTCCGGGAGGGGGCACAGATACGCAGTATTTT. Translating it yields CASSSLPGGGTDTQYF. V is TRBV7-9 and J is TRBJ2-3; 8 bases match TRBD2. CDR1 and CDR2 (germline): SEHNR, FQNEAQ (reference sequence). This CDR3 has 16 amino acids. The V and J ends lost 4 bases and 1 base, in that order; junction bases with no gene match: 7.

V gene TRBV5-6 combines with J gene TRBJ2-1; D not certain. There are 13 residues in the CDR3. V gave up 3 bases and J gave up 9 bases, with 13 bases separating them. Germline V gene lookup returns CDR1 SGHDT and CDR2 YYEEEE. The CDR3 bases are TGTGCCAGCAGCTCAACCGAGATTGGTGAGCAGTTCTTC. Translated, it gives CASSSTEIGEQFF.

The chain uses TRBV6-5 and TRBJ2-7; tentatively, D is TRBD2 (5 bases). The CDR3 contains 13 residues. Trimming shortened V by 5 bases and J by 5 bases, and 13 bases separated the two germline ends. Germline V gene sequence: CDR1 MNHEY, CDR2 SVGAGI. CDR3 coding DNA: TGTGCCAGCAGTCAGACGGGATGGGACGAGCAGTACTTC. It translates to CASSQTGWDEQYF.

The CDR3 sequence is CASSLGTSGTQETQYF. In DNA form, the CDR3 reads TGTGCCAGCAGCTTAGGAACTAGCGGGACTCAAGAGACCCAGTACTTC. V usage is TRBV11-2 and J usage is TRBJ2-5, with TRBD2 matching 10 bases. V lost 1 base and J lost 2; bases outside the gene matches: 4. Germline V gene sequence: CDR1 SGHAT, CDR2 FQNNGV. This CDR3 spans 16 amino acids.

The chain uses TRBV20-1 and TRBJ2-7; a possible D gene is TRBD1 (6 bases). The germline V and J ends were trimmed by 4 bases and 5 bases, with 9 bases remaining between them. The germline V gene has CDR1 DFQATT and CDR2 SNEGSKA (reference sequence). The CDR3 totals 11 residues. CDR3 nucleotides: TGCAGTGCTAAACAGGGTAACGAGCAGTACTTC. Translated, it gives CSAKQGNEQYF.

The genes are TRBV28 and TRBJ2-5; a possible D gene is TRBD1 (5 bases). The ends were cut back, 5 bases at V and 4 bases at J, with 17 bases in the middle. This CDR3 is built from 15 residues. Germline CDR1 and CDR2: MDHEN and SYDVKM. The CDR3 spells CASSGWWQGGETQYF. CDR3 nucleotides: TGTGCCAGCAGTGGATGGTGGCAGGGCGGAGAGACCCAGTACTTC.

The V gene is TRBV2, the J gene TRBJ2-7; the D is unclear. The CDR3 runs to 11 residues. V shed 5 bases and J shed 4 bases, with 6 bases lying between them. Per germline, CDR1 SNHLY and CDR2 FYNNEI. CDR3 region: CASSYKYEQYF. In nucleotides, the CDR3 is TGTGCCAGCAGTTACAAATACGAGCAGTACTTC.

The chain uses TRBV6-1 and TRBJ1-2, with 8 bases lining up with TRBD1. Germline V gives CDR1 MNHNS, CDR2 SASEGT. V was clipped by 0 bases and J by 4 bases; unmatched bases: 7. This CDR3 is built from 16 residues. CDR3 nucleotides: TGTGCCAGCAGTGAAGCGGCCGGACAGGGTGGCTATGGCTACACCTTC. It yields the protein CASSEAAGQGGYGYTF.

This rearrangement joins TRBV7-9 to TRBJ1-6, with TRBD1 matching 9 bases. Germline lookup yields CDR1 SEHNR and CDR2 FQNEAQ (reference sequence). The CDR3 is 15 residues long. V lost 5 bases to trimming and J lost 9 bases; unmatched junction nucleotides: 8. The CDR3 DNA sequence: TGTGCCAGCAGCATTACCGGGACAGGGACTTCACCCCTCCACTTT. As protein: CASSITGTGTSPLHF.

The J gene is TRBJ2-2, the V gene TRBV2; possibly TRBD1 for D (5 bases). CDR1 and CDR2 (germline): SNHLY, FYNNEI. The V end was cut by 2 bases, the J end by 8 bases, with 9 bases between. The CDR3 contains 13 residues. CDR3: CASSEYRFGELFF. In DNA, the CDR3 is TGTGCCAGCAGTGAATACAGGTTTGGGGAGCTGTTTTTT.

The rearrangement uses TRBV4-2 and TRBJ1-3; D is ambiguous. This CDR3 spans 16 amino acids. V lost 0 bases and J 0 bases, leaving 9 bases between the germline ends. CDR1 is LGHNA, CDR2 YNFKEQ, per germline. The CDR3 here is CASSQDYSNSGNTIYF. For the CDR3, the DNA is TGTGCCAGCAGCCAAGATTACAGCAACTCTGGAAACACCATATATTTT.